Listed below are T cell receptor beta chains from one sample, sequenced in a study of blood T cell repertoires in COVID-19. TCRdb keeps only in-frame clones here, not all; method: immunoSEQ multiplex PCR. The top ten hold about 4.5% of the sample, which has about 170,000 clones, around 93% seen once. Sequencing was carried out using peripheral blood. These receptors were taken from a woman between 50 and 59 years old with acute or convalescent COVID-19. CDR3s include the opening cysteine and the closing phenylalanine or tryptophan. Some rows have no size entry. The others give once, few or many, or a class for an expanded clone.

cdr3_length	clone_size	j_call	v_call	cdr3_aa
18	few	TRBJ2-4	TRBV14	CASSLSLRLAGGPGVQYF
14	NA	TRBJ2-1	TRBV6-2/TRBV6-3	CASSYTSGYNEQFF
14	NA	TRBJ2-1	TRBV27	CASKERSSTDEQFF
16	NA	TRBJ2-3	TRBV5-4	CASRGSGTGPADTQYF
15	NA	TRBJ2-7	TRBV7-2	CASSFSGDSSYEQYF
12	NA	TRBJ2-1	TRBV3-1/TRBV3-2	CASSQAEWEQFF
15	NA	TRBJ1-6	TRBV18	CASSPGTGADSPLHF
15	NA	TRBJ1-5	TRBV7-8	CASSITTHYNQPQHF
14	NA	TRBJ1-2	TRBV7-2	CASSLATQGAGYTF
15	NA	TRBJ1-6	TRBV6-5	CASSYLGQRSSPLHF
15	NA	TRBJ2-1	TRBV6-2/TRBV6-3	CASSSLRDRGNEQFF
15	NA	TRBJ2-6	TRBV3-1/TRBV3-2	CASSQESSGANVLTF
14	NA	TRBJ2-7	TRBV2	CAIGTSGSSYEQYF
12	NA	TRBJ1-2	TRBV28	CASSSPIYGYTF
14	few	TRBJ1-1	TRBV24-1	CASTILGMGTEAFF
13	few	TRBJ1-1	TRBV10-3	CATQTPANTEAFF
17	once	TRBJ2-1	TRBV6-2/TRBV6-3	CASSTSTSASSYNEQFF
14	NA	TRBJ2-7	TRBV7-7	CASSLARELYEQYF
14	NA	TRBJ1-6	TRBV25-1	CASRETGSNSPLHF
13	NA	TRBJ1-3	TRBV30	CAWTLTAGNTIYF
14	NA	TRBJ1-1	TRBV7-3	CASSTTGGDTEAFF
17	NA	TRBJ2-1	TRBV14	CASSQYKGTGVPPEQFF
14	NA	TRBJ1-6	TRBV12-5	CASGFPYPDSPLHF
15	NA	TRBJ2-7	TRBV5-4	CASSSAGSASYEQYF
21	NA	TRBJ2-4	TRBV15	CATSTLVGPSGAAGPKNIQYF
14	few	TRBJ2-2	TRBV2	CASSEGRLTGELFF
17	NA	TRBJ2-3	TRBV30	CAWSSTRSERFVDTQYF
14	NA	TRBJ1-1	TRBV30	CAWSALRTGNEAFF
15	NA	TRBJ1-5	TRBV28	CASSFGIWRTQPQHF
14	NA	TRBJ2-5	TRBV6-5	CASSYRQTQETQYF
16	NA	TRBJ2-6	TRBV2	CASRKTSFSGANVLTF
15	NA	TRBJ1-5	TRBV2	CASSETAGHNQPQHF
13	NA	TRBJ1-2	TRBV2	CASSYTDWAGYTF
15	NA	TRBJ1-5	TRBV7-2	CASSSVTGNNQPQHF
12	NA	TRBJ2-7	TRBV28	CASSPRGGGEYF
16	NA	TRBJ2-7	TRBV4-1	CASSPGGLARSYEQYF
14	NA	TRBJ2-1	TRBV25-1	CASSDAAALDEQFF
15	NA	TRBJ2-3	TRBV2	CASSEPGVGTDTQYF
15	NA	TRBJ2-7	TRBV6-5	CASSPLAGSSYEQYF
13	NA	TRBJ1-1	TRBV30	CAWSTPSSGEAFF
15	NA	TRBJ2-1	TRBV5-1	CASSRERGSYNEQFF
18	NA	TRBJ2-1	TRBV19	CASSFSSGGSGYGNEQFF
12	NA	TRBJ2-1	TRBV4-1	CASSPSFEEQFF
13	NA	TRBJ2-7	TRBV7-9	CASSPRDSREQYF
14	NA	TRBJ1-2	TRBV25-1	CASSESGGRNGYTF
15	NA	TRBJ1-5	TRBV2	CASRGVGGLNQPQHF
14	NA	TRBJ2-7	TRBV6-5	CASSPNPIYYEQYF
19	NA	TRBJ2-7	TRBV11-2	CASSFWTSGWGELSYEQYF
14	once	TRBJ2-1	TRBV28	CAIQGGGRFNEQFF
14	NA	TRBJ1-1	TRBV15	CATSRDRGSISAFF
14	NA	TRBJ1-3	TRBV7-9	CANNHRDGTNTIYF
15	NA	TRBJ1-5	TRBV4-1	CASSPVQGRYQPQHF
13	NA	TRBJ1-1	TRBV6-5	CASGRQGLTEAFF
17	few	TRBJ2-7	TRBV29-1	CSVEFGTGEGASYEQYF
13	NA	TRBJ1-1	TRBV3-1/TRBV3-2	CASSPDMRTEAFF
15	NA	TRBJ2-1	TRBV28	CASSLWGTGSNEQFF
12	NA	TRBJ2-7	TRBV18	CASSQGSYEQYF